The 28 T cell receptor beta chains presented below share a single source sample, sequenced in a study of Ad26.COV2.S vaccination and SARS-CoV-2 variants. The data were produced by immunoSEQ multiplex PCR, yet TCRdb's version contains in-frame clones alone and is incomplete. This table has 350,000 to 450,000 clones, about 92% appearing once. Treatment reported: some 19 received Ad26.COV2.S at low or high dose, single or two shots; about 5 received placebo; per-sample allocation not given. Each sample was drawn 63 days after the first injection (of vaccine or placebo). The specimen was peripheral blood, collected in a trial of Ad26.COV2.S vaccine versus placebo. The receptors were gathered from a person aged 18-65 years who received the Ad26.COV2.S COVID-19 vaccine or a placebo.

The genes are TRBV25-1 and TRBJ2-1, with TRBD1 matching over 12 bases. The CDR3 sequence is 14 residues long. The V segment lost 6 bases and the J segment 12 bases; nucleotides outside the gene matches: 9. The germline V gene encodes CDR1 MGHDK and CDR2 SYGVNS. CDR3 sequence reads: CASRWDRGPPVQFF. Written as DNA, the CDR3 is TGTGCCAGCAGATGGGACAGGGGGCCGCCGGTGCAGTTCTTC.

The chain employs TRBV3-1 (or the pseudogene TRBV3-2) and TRBJ2-1; 7 nucleotides match TRBD2. The junction had 10 bases not matched to a gene; V was cut back by 1 base and J by 7 bases. The CDR3 extends over 16 amino acids. CDR1 and CDR2 (germline): LGHDT, YNNKEL (reference sequence). In DNA form, the CDR3 reads TGTGCCAGCAGCCAAGGGGAGGGTGGGGTTGGAAATGAGCAGTTCTTC. This translates into CASSQGEGGVGNEQFF.

This clone occurred once. V usage is TRBV27 and J usage is TRBJ1-1; no clear D gene. Trimming left V 5 bases short and J 1 base short, with 17 bases between. The CDR3 covers 16 residues. The germline CDR1 and CDR2 sequences are MNHEY and SMNVEV (reference sequence). For the CDR3, the DNA is TGTGCCAGCAGTACTGCCTCAGGAGCCCCGAACACTGAAGCTTTCTTT. Its translation is CASSTASGAPNTEAFF.

The chain employs TRBV15 and TRBJ2-5; D perhaps matches TRBD2 (7 bases). The length of the CDR3 is 15 residues. Germline loops: CDR1 LNHNV, CDR2 YYDKDF (reference sequence). Trimming shortened V by 1 base and J by 4 bases, and 13 bases separated the two germline ends. This CDR3 reads CATSRVGGGRETQYF. The CDR3 DNA reads as TGTGCCACCAGCAGAGTTGGCGGGGGCAGAGAGACCCAGTACTTC.

V gene TRBV19 combines with J gene TRBJ2-1, with a weak D call TRBD1 (5 bases). Looked up from germline, CDR1 is LNHDA and CDR2 is SQIVND (reference sequence). CDR3 length: 13 residues. V lost 6 bases, J lost 1 base, and 7 bases lay in between. CDR3 sequence reads: CASRTDSYNEQFF. DNA of the CDR3: TGTGCCAGTAGGACAGATTCCTACAATGAGCAGTTCTTC.

The rearrangement uses TRBV18 and TRBJ1-1; 7 nucleotides agree with TRBD1. There are 19 residues in the CDR3. Trimming removed 2 bases from V and 1 base from J; junction bases left unmatched: 16. The V gene's germline CDR1 is KGHSH and CDR2 LQKENI. The DNA of the CDR3 is TGTGCCAGCTCACCAGGGGGCAGGGGGAAAATTCCACCGAACACTGAAGCTTTCTTT. Its protein is CASSPGGRGKIPPNTEAFF.

This sequence joins TRBV27 and TRBJ2-2, with D maybe TRBD1 (6 bases). The germline V gene encodes CDR1 MNHEY and CDR2 SMNVEV (reference sequence). The CDR3 length is 14 residues. V was shortened by 7 bases and J by 2 bases, with 11 bases between the two germline ends. The CDR3: CASKRTANTGELFF. The CDR3 region has the DNA TGTGCCAGCAAAAGGACAGCTAACACCGGGGAGCTGTTTTTT.

This clone was found once. J is TRBJ2-7 and V is TRBV10-2, with a tentative D call TRBD2 (6 bases). This CDR3 spans 15 amino acids. CDR1 WSHSY and CDR2 SAAADI come from the germline V gene. The ends were cut back, 8 bases at V and 0 bases at J, with 17 bases in the middle. The CDR3 coding sequence is TGCGCCAGCCGGAAGGACTACCTAACCTCCTACGAGCAGTACTTC. It specifies CASRKDYLTSYEQYF.

The V gene is TRBV5-1, the J gene TRBJ2-3; 8 bases match TRBD1. The germline gives CDR1 SGHRS, CDR2 YFSETQ. Losses at the gene ends were 0 bases for V and 9 bases for J; bases not matched to a gene: 3. This CDR3 spans 13 amino acids. This CDR3 reads CASSLASGGTQYF. CDR3 in DNA: TGCGCCAGCAGCTTGGCCTCAGGGGGCACGCAGTATTTT.

J is TRBJ1-2 and V is TRBV9; D call uncertain. There are 14 residues in the CDR3. V lost 3 bases to trimming and J lost 3 bases, with 12 bases between them. In germline, CDR1 is SGDLS, CDR2 YYNGEE. The CDR3 DNA is TGTGCCAGCAGCGAAGGGTACGGGCACTATGGCTACACCTTC. Its protein is CASSEGYGHYGYTF. The variable domain in full, completed from reference TRBV9 and TRBJ1-2, reads DSGVTQTPKHLITATGQRVTLRCSPRSGDLSVYWYQQSLDQGLQFLIQYYNGEERAKGNILERFSAQQFPDLHSELNLSSLELGDSALYFCASSEGYGHYGYTFGSGTRLTVV.

Only a few counts were recorded for this clone. The chain joins TRBV6-2 or TRBV6-3 to TRBJ2-7; D might be TRBD1 (5 bases). Looked up from germline, CDR1 is MNHEY and CDR2 is SVGEGT. The CDR3 is made up of 12 amino acids. Trimming removed 5 bases from V and 4 bases from J, with 9 bases in between. CDR3 amino acids: CASSNQGYEQYF. The CDR3, as DNA: TGTGCCAGCAGTAACCAGGGATACGAGCAGTACTTC.

The V call is TRBV7-9, the J call TRBJ2-1, with 8 bases identical to TRBD1. This CDR3 is 18 amino acids long. Germline CDR1 reads SEHNR; CDR2 reads FQNEAQ (reference sequence). Trimming removed 0 bases from V and 4 bases from J; junction bases left unmatched: 11. CDR3 nucleotide sequence: TGTGCCAGCAGCTTAGCTTTTTTCGACAGGGGTCTATACAATGAGCAGTTCTTC. It codes for CASSLAFFDRGLYNEQFF.

The V and J genes are TRBV6-5 and TRBJ1-2; TRBD1 matches 7 bases. Trimming at V came to 5 bases and at J to 4 bases, leaving 10 bases not matched to a gene. Germline-derived CDR1 and CDR2 are MNHEY and SVGAGI. The CDR3 totals 15 residues. The CDR3 protein is CASSPSRGGGYGYTF. CDR3 in DNA: TGTGCCAGCAGTCCTTCCAGGGGGGGAGGCTATGGCTACACCTTC.

The V and J genes are TRBV5-1 and TRBJ1-1, with D uncertain. CDR3 length: 14 amino acids. With 1 base removed from V and 8 bases from J, the gap between germline ends came to 15 bases. The germline V gene encodes CDR1 SGHRS and CDR2 YFSETQ. CDR3 bases: TGCGCCAGCAGCTTGACTATAGGGAAAAAGGAAGCTTTCTTT. It specifies CASSLTIGKKEAFF.

The chain uses TRBV4-3 and TRBJ1-5; D is possibly TRBD1 (6 bases). Germline V gene data show CDR1 as LGHNA and CDR2 as YSLEER. The CDR3 totals 16 residues. V lost 0 bases and J lost 1, with 10 bases in between. The CDR3 protein is CASSQDSTGSNQPQHF. CDR3 DNA: TGCGCCAGCAGCCAAGATTCGACAGGAAGCAATCAGCCCCAGCATTTT.

This sequence joins TRBV3-1 (or the pseudogene TRBV3-2) and TRBJ1-1, with a possible D match to TRBD1 (5 bases). Germline V CDR1 and CDR2: LGHDT, YNNKEL (reference sequence). This CDR3 region has 14 residues. Trimming shortened V by 4 bases and J by 0 bases, and 9 bases separated the two germline ends. The CDR3 protein is CASSLRGVNTEAFF. CDR3 DNA: TGTGCCAGCAGCCTACGAGGGGTGAACACTGAAGCTTTCTTT.

Comment on this clone: Different DNA sequences within this sample yield the same CDR3. This CDR3 reads CASSLGLATSTDTQYF. DNA for the CDR3: TGTGCCAGCAGCTTAGGACTAGCAACTAGCACAGATACGCAGTATTTT. The chain combines TRBV7-2 with TRBJ2-3; 7 nucleotides match TRBD2. Germline values: CDR1 SGHTA, CDR2 FQGNSA. The CDR3 is 16 residues long. Germline trimming cut 1 base from V and 0 bases from J; bases unmatched to any gene: 4.

The rearrangement links TRBV28 to TRBJ2-3, with 9 bases lining up with TRBD1. The germline gives CDR1 MDHEN, CDR2 SYDVKM. This CDR3 has 16 residues. The J segment lost 3 bases and the V segment lost 7 bases, leaving 11 bases of the junction unmatched. The CDR3 sequence is CASTYRDREFTDTQYF. The CDR3 bases are TGTGCCAGCACCTACCGGGACAGGGAGTTTACAGATACGCAGTATTTT.

This rearrangement joins TRBV19 to TRBJ2-3; D possibly corresponds to TRBD1 (6 bases). Between the trimmed V and J ends, which lost 4 bases and 4 bases, there was a span of 12 bases. The length of the CDR3 is 14 residues. The V gene's germline CDR1 is LNHDA and CDR2 SQIVND (reference sequence). The CDR3 reads CASSTSSGADTQYF. The CDR3 DNA reads as TGTGCCAGTAGTACTTCCTCAGGGGCAGATACGCAGTATTTT.

This clone was detected only a few times. CDR3 amino acids: CASSLRRGGQSTEAFF. CDR3 coding DNA: TGCGCCAGCAGCTTGCGGCGGGGGGGGCAGAGTACTGAAGCTTTCTTT. This chain joins TRBV5-1 and TRBJ1-1; maybe TRBD1 (6 bases). The CDR3 consists of 16 residues. CDR1 is SGHRS and CDR2 is YFSETQ in the germline V gene. V was shortened by 1 base and J by 5 bases, with 18 bases between the two germline ends.

This clone was counted a single time. CDR3 bases: TGCAGCGTTGGGGAAAATCCAGATACGCAGTATTTT. It specifies CSVGENPDTQYF. This chain uses TRBV29-1 with TRBJ2-3; D uncertain. The CDR3 length is 12 residues. V was clipped by 4 bases and J by 4 bases, with 9 bases between them. Germline V lookup: CDR1 SQVTM, CDR2 ANQGSEA.

This clone was seen more than once but under ten times. In DNA, the CDR3 is TGTGCCAGCAGTTTAGGGGCAGGAAGGAATTCACCCCTCCACTTT. This encodes CASSLGAGRNSPLHF. This chain connects TRBV27 to TRBJ1-6; D possibly corresponds to TRBD1 (5 bases). With 2 bases removed from V and 7 bases from J, the gap between germline ends came to 12 bases. The germline V gene encodes CDR1 MNHEY and CDR2 SMNVEV (reference sequence). The CDR3 extends over 15 amino acids.

V usage is TRBV30 and J usage is TRBJ2-2; TRBD1 agrees at 9 bases. With 5 bases clipped from V and 7 bases from J, the junction kept 20 bases outside the gene matches. The germline gives CDR1 GTSNPN, CDR2 SVGIG (reference sequence). The CDR3 is made up of 18 amino acids. CDR3 region: CAWGDPPSGTGRGGELFF. The DNA for the CDR3 is TGTGCCTGGGGCGACCCGCCATCTGGGACAGGGCGTGGCGGGGAGCTGTTTTTT.

In this sample, this clone turned up many times. The chain uses TRBV6-5 and TRBJ1-1; D gene uncertain. The V gene lost 0 bases and the J gene lost 1 base, with 9 bases spanning the gap. This CDR3 has 15 residues. Germline V gene lookup returns CDR1 MNHEY and CDR2 SVGAGI. The DNA for the CDR3 is TGTGCCAGCAGTTACTCGAAGGGAGGGAACACTGAAGCTTTCTTT. As protein: CASSYSKGGNTEAFF.

The CDR3 loop is CASSDPPSGGALYNEQFF. For the CDR3, the DNA is TGTGCCAGCAGCGACCCACCTAGCGGGGGGGCCCTGTACAATGAGCAGTTCTTC. The gene calls are TRBV9 and TRBJ2-1; TRBD2 matches 12 bases. The V gene's germline CDR1 is SGDLS and CDR2 YYNGEE. Trimming removed 3 bases from V and 4 bases from J; junction bases left unmatched: 11. This CDR3 contains 18 residues.

Here the CDR3 DNA reads TGTGCCAGCAGTGAAGGGCAGCTGCCACCCGGGGAGCTGTTTTTT. This codes for CASSEGQLPPGELFF. The chain uses TRBV6-4 and TRBJ2-2; D is uncertain. The germline CDR1 and CDR2 sequences are MRHNA and SNTAGT. This CDR3 is built from 15 residues. V was shortened by 3 bases and J by 6 bases, with 14 bases between the two germline ends.

The chain combines TRBV6-4 with TRBJ2-3, with TRBD2 matching over 10 bases. The germline V gene encodes CDR1 MRHNA and CDR2 SNTAGT. CDR3 length: 17 amino acids. Unmatched junction bases numbered 7, after V lost 3 bases and J lost 1 base. CDR3 in amino acids: CASSETSGGAGTDTQYF. The CDR3 nucleotides read TGTGCCAGCAGTGAAACCAGCGGGGGGGCCGGCACAGATACGCAGTATTTT.

J is TRBJ1-6 and V is TRBV18; weak D call: TRBD1 (6 bases). CDR3 length: 15 amino acids. V lost 4 bases and J lost 10, with 17 bases in between. CDR1 and CDR2 from the germline V gene are KGHSH and LQKENI. This CDR3 reads CASSLWGGLESPLHF. CDR3 coding DNA: TGTGCCAGCTCACTATGGGGGGGGCTAGAGTCACCCCTCCACTTT.